Below, 8 T cell receptor beta chains from the same sample are listed, as sequenced in a study of prognosis after radiotherapy for stage I lung cancer. Genomic DNA was subjected to two-round multiplex PCR for amplification of TCR beta CDR3. Every TRBV and TRBJ gene had its own specific primer in first-round PCR. TCRdb reprocessed the multiplex PCR reads via MiXCR and lists one record per CDR3 protein. This sample has roughly 27,000 distinct CDR3 sequences, with more than 45% found just once. This specimen consisted of PBMCs, obtained before or after stereotactic body radiation therapy (not recorded which). These receptors were taken from a donor at least 50 years old with non-small cell lung cancer.

Comment on this clonotype: Germline is not matched at one junction end, which may reflect a read error. The chain employs TRBV12-5 and TRBJ1-2, with D possibly matching TRBD1 (5 bases). Germline lookup yields CDR1 LGHNT and CDR2 FRNRAP. The CDR3 consists of 13 residues. CDR3 DNA: TGTGCTAGTGGGTTATTTGGGGGTAGTGGCTACGCCTTC. Translation gives CASGLFGGSGYAF.

This clonotype was detected many times. The V gene is TRBV2, the J gene TRBJ2-1; D gene ambiguous. The CDR3 length is 13 residues. Trimming removed 1 base at V and 7 bases at J, with 8 bases between. CDR1 and CDR2 from the germline V gene are SNHLY and FYNNEI. The CDR3 DNA is TGTGCCAGCAGTGAAGGGCCGTCGAATGAGCAGTTCTTC. It codes for CASSEGPSNEQFF.

This clonotype is medium-sized within its sample. The chain recombines TRBV28 with TRBJ1-2; 8 nucleotides align to TRBD1. CDR1 is MDHEN and CDR2 is SYDVKM in the germline V gene. This CDR3 comprises 14 residues. The V gene end was trimmed by 7 bases and the J gene end by 6 bases; junction bases not matched to a gene: 10. CDR3 DNA: TGTGCCAGCATACGACAGGGGTTAAGAGATGGCTACACCTTC. Translation gives CASIRQGLRDGYTF.

This clonotype was counted ten times or more. The CDR3 loop is CASSYRGGNYGYTF. CDR3 coding DNA: TGTGCCAGCAGTTACAGGGGGGGTAACTATGGCTACACCTTC. This rearrangement joins TRBV28 to TRBJ1-2, with 8 bases lining up with TRBD1. Germline CDR1 is MDHEN and CDR2 is SYDVKM. Trimming cost V 4 bases and J 1 base; bases outside gene matches: 2. The CDR3 covers 14 residues.

This clonotype showed up many times. The chain couples TRBV5-4 to TRBJ1-2, with D possibly TRBD1 on 5 matching bases. In germline, CDR1 is SGHNT, CDR2 YYREEE (reference sequence). CDR3 size: 15 residues. Trimming removed 0 bases at V and 2 bases at J, with 11 bases between. The CDR3: CASSLGSGNNYGYTF. For the CDR3, the DNA is TGTGCCAGCAGCTTGGGTTCAGGGAACAACTATGGCTACACCTTC.

As regards this clonotype: Compared with germline, one end of the junction differs, possibly owing to a read error. This chain connects TRBV9 to TRBJ1-6; 9 bases are shared with TRBD1. Germline values: CDR1 SGDLS, CDR2 YYNGEE. The CDR3 sequence is 14 residues long. Here the CDR3 DNA reads TGTGCCAGCAGACACCGGGACAGGGATTCAACCCTCCACTTT. It codes for CASRHRDRDSTLHF.

On this clonotype: A far larger clone is one base from this, pointing to a likely read error. This chain links TRBV6-1 with TRBJ2-7, with 7 bases aligning to TRBD1. The CDR3 sequence is 14 residues long. CDR1 is MNHNS, CDR2 SASEGT, per germline. Trimming cost V 7 bases and J 3 bases; bases outside gene matches: 9. The DNA for the CDR3 is TGTGCCAGCATTTTCCGGGACAGAAACTACGAGCAGTACTTC. This gives the protein CASIFRDRNYEQYF.

Concerning this clonotype: A much larger clone sits a single nucleotide away, making a read error possible. The chain joins TRBV7-2 to TRBJ2-7, with TRBD2 matching over 11 bases. From germline, CDR1 is SGHTA and CDR2 FQGNSA. There are 17 residues in the CDR3. The CDR3 loop reads CAGSLDPGTSGPYEQYF. The CDR3 bases are TGTGCCGGCAGCTTAGACCCCGGGACTAGCGGACCCTACGAGCAGTACTTC.